The present T cell receptor (beta chain) was sequenced within a study of cytomegalovirus exposure and HLA in healthy donors. General study results and limits: Immune exposure information comprised only CMV serostatus. Earlier analysis yielded a pattern in which most TCR beta V segments were productive about 87% or about 30% of the time. Some V segments could not be told apart, so they were left out, TRBV6-2 and TRBV6-3 among them.

About this clone itself: As yet, its antigen is unknown.

The PCR contained 60 Vbeta and 13 Jbeta primers. Under the authors' procedure: In a later analysis, of some 80 million unique beta chains, about 10 million appeared in at least two donors. Sequencing used immunoSEQ multiplex PCR; TCRdb keeps in-frame clones, though not all of them. V and J calls and clone size are those listed in that table; D and trimming were worked out from the DNA. The sample consists of some 130,000 clones, around 83% of them appearing once. The CDR3 is made up of 15 amino acids. Germline V gene data show CDR1 as SGHDT and CDR2 as YYEEEE. V trimming: 4 bases; J trimming: 5 bases; junction bases outside the gene matches: 10.

The sample comprised PBMCs. The chain carries TRBV5-6 and TRBJ2-7; 9 bases match TRBD1. The origin of this receptor is a human donor in good health. The CDR3 region has the DNA TGTGCCAGCAGCCTCATGGGGACAGGGTTACACGAGCAGTACTTC. It codes for CASSLMGTGLHEQYF. Together with reference TRBV5-6 and TRBJ2-7, the CDR3 gives the full variable domain: DAGVTQSPTHLIKTRGQQVTLRCSPKSGHDTVSWYQQALGQGPQFIFQYYEEEERQRGNFPDRFSGHQFPNYSSELNVNALLLGDSALYLCASSLMGTGLHEQYFGPGTRLTVT.